The 21 T cell receptor beta chains presented below share a single source sample, sequenced in a study of blood T cell repertoires in COVID-19. Using immunoSEQ multiplex PCR, the repertoire was profiled, and TCRdb retains in-frame clones only, with some absent. The sample holds some 110,000 clones, approximately 84% seen once. Sample: peripheral blood. The receptors originated from a man aged 35-49 years with acute or convalescent COVID-19.

The chain is built from TRBV6-5 and TRBJ2-7; 7 bases align to TRBD1. Germline V CDR1 and CDR2: MNHEY, SVGAGI. The CDR3 runs to 14 residues. With V trimmed by 6 bases and J by 3 bases, 8 bases remained unmatched. In DNA, the CDR3 is TGTGCCAGCAGCCCCGGACAGGACAACTACGAGCAGTACTTC. It yields the protein CASSPGQDNYEQYF.

The CDR3 loop reads CAWRKDRGRGSPLHF. CDR3 DNA: TGTGCCTGGAGGAAGGACAGGGGGCGAGGTTCACCCCTCCACTTT. This chain uses TRBV30 with TRBJ1-6; 11 bases align to TRBD1. Losses at the gene ends were 3 bases for V and 9 bases for J; bases not matched to a gene: 7. Germline V gene data show CDR1 as GTSNPN and CDR2 as SVGIG (reference sequence). The CDR3 runs 15 residues.

There are a few counts of this clone. This chain links TRBV25-1 with TRBJ1-6, with 8 bases that match TRBD1. The trim removed 6 bases at V and 6 bases at J, leaving 7 bases unmatched. Per germline, CDR1 MGHDK and CDR2 SYGVNS. The length of the CDR3 is 15 residues. The CDR3, as DNA: TGTGCCAGCAGGGAAGACAGGGGAACTAATTCACCCCTCCACTTT. Its protein product is CASREDRGTNSPLHF.

The chain is built from TRBV28 and TRBJ1-5; possibly TRBD1 for D (6 bases). The V end lost 1 base, the J end lost 3 bases, and 13 bases lay between the germline ends. CDR1 MDHEN and CDR2 SYDVKM come from the germline V gene. CDR3 length: 16 amino acids. The CDR3 DNA reads as TGTGCCAGCAGTTTATTGACACAGGGAGACAATCAGCCCCAGCATTTT. This codes for CASSLLTQGDNQPQHF.

This clone was recorded once. The chain has TRBV11-2 and TRBJ2-6, with 7 bases fitting TRBD1. V shed 5 bases, J shed 0 bases, and the junction held 10 bases outside the gene matches. The CDR3 consists of 18 residues. CDR1 and CDR2 from the germline V gene are SGHAT and FQNNGV. The CDR3: CASSAPGGRRSGANVLTF. DNA for the CDR3: TGTGCCAGCAGCGCCCCAGGGGGTCGCCGCTCTGGGGCCAACGTCCTGACTTTC.

This clone has only one observation. The chain couples TRBV19 to TRBJ2-4, with 8 bases identical to TRBD2. The CDR3 consists of 16 residues. Trimming removed 5 bases from V and 0 bases from J; junction bases left unmatched: 6. Germline assignment: CDR1 LNHDA and CDR2 SQIVND (reference sequence). For the CDR3, the DNA is TGTGCCAGTAGTCTTTTAGCGGGGCTAGCCAAAAACATTCAGTACTTC. It translates to CASSLLAGLAKNIQYF.

This chain connects TRBV6-6 to TRBJ1-2, with TRBD1 identical over 7 bases. Germline CDR1 is MNHNY and CDR2 is SVGAGI (reference sequence). This CDR3 comprises 14 residues. With 8 bases clipped from V and 4 bases from J, the junction kept 10 bases outside the gene matches. CDR3 nucleotide sequence: TGTGCCAGCTCGCTTACAGGGGTGAGCTATGGCTACACCTTC. Amino acid sequence: CASSLTGVSYGYTF.

This sequence joins TRBV2 and TRBJ2-7; 7 nucleotides line up with TRBD1. There are 14 residues in the CDR3. Germline lookup yields CDR1 SNHLY and CDR2 FYNNEI. Trimming cost V 8 bases and J 0 bases; bases outside gene matches: 7. CDR3: CASGQDWSSYEQYF. In nucleotides, the CDR3 is TGTGCCAGCGGACAGGACTGGAGCTCCTACGAGCAGTACTTC. Drawing the rest from reference TRBV2 and TRBJ2-7, the complete variable domain is EPEVTQTPSHQVTQMGQEVILRCVPISNHLYFYWYRQILGQKVEFLVSFYNNEISEKSEIFDDQFSVERPDGSNFTLKIRSTKLEDSAMYFCASGQDWSSYEQYFGPGTRLTVT.

Here the CDR3 reads CASSWTSGLAGGSYEQYF. In DNA, the CDR3 is TGTGCCAGCTCATGGACATCGGGACTAGCGGGAGGCTCTTACGAGCAGTACTTC. V usage is TRBV18 and J usage is TRBJ2-7; the match to TRBD2 covers 15 bases. This CDR3 has 18 amino acids. After removal of 5 bases from V and 4 bases from J, the junction contained 12 bases not matched to a gene. Per the germline V gene, CDR1 is KGHSH and CDR2 is LQKENI. Full variable domain (missing parts from reference TRBV18 and TRBJ2-7): NAGVMQNPRHLVRRRGQEARLRCSPMKGHSHVYWYRQLPEEGLKFMVYLQKENIIDESGMPKERFSAEFPKEGPSILRIQQVVRGDSAAYFCASSWTSGLAGGSYEQYFGPGTRLTVT.

This sequence joins TRBV2 and TRBJ1-2; 9 nucleotides line up with TRBD1. CDR1 is SNHLY and CDR2 is FYNNEI in the germline V gene. J gave up 8 bases and V 8 bases, and 18 bases lay outside the gene matches. The CDR3 covers 16 residues. This CDR3 is CASLLGGAGQGRGYTF. The CDR3 nucleotides are TGTGCCAGCCTACTAGGGGGGGCGGGACAGGGTCGCGGCTACACCTTC.

The rearrangement joins TRBV21-1 to TRBJ2-2; the table assigns TRBD1, which was not confirmed against the DNA. TRBV21-1 has pseudogene status. The CDR3 contains 17 residues. CDR3 amino acids: CASSKRSGTEKTGELFF. CDR3 coding DNA: TGTGCCAGCAGCAAAAGGTCCGGGACAGAAAAAACCGGGGAGCTGTTTTTT.

The rearrangement joins TRBV4-3 to TRBJ1-6; the match to TRBD1 covers 7 bases. Unmatched junction bases numbered 9, after V lost 3 bases and J lost 7 bases. This CDR3 region has 16 residues. Germline V gives CDR1 LGHNA, CDR2 YSLEER. CDR3 protein: CASSQNLQGYNSPLHF. The CDR3, as DNA: TGCGCCAGCAGCCAGAATTTACAGGGGTACAATTCACCCCTCCACTTT.

The V call is TRBV7-3, the J call TRBJ2-1, with D perhaps matching TRBD2 (5 bases). Trimming left V 2 bases short and J 6 bases short, with 14 bases between. Germline CDR1 SGHTA, CDR2 FQGTGA. This CDR3 is 15 amino acids long. CDR3 in DNA: TGTGCCAGCAGCTTAGATGGGAGCGAAAGCAATGAGCAGTTCTTC. This sequence encodes CASSLDGSESNEQFF.

The gene calls are TRBV18 and TRBJ2-5; possibly TRBD1 for D (5 bases). The germline CDR1 and CDR2 sequences are KGHSH and LQKENI. V shed 2 bases and J shed 5 bases, with 15 bases lying between them. This CDR3 region has 15 residues. In DNA form, the CDR3 reads TGTGCCAGCTCACCAAGGGCAGGGATATGGGAGACCCAGTACTTC. It is translated as CASSPRAGIWETQYF.

Only one count was recorded for this clone. The chain combines TRBV15 with TRBJ2-7; 9 nucleotides match TRBD2. V trimming: 5 bases; J trimming: 5 bases; junction bases outside the gene matches: 4. The CDR3 loop spans 13 amino acids. In germline, CDR1 is LNHNV, CDR2 YYDKDF (reference sequence). For the CDR3, the DNA is TGTGCCACCAGCGGGACTAGCTTTCACGAGCAGTACTTC. Translation: CATSGTSFHEQYF. Drawing the rest from reference TRBV15 and TRBJ2-7, the complete variable domain is DAMVIQNPRYQVTQFGKPVTLSCSQTLNHNVMYWYQQKSSQAPKLLFHYYDKDFNNEADTPDNFQSRRPNTSFCFLDIRSPGLGDTAMYLCATSGTSFHEQYFGPGTRLTVT.

This clone was seen a single time. V and J are TRBV6-5 and TRBJ2-5; 10 bases match TRBD2. CDR1 is MNHEY and CDR2 is SVGAGI in the germline V gene. The CDR3 contains 14 residues. Trimming took 5 bases from V and 5 from J; bases not matched to a gene: 5. The CDR3 region is CASSTERGGETQYF. As DNA, the CDR3 is TGTGCCAGCAGTACCGAGCGGGGGGGGGAGACCCAGTACTTC.

The CDR3 loop reads CASSIDFIPLGGADYTEAFF. CDR3 DNA sequence: TGTGCCAGTAGTATCGATTTTATACCTCTGGGGGGGGCTGATTACACTGAAGCTTTCTTT. The gene calls are TRBV19 and TRBJ1-1; maybe TRBD1 (6 bases). CDR1 LNHDA and CDR2 SQIVND come from the germline V gene (reference sequence). The CDR3 extends over 20 amino acids. Trimming left V 3 bases short and J 3 bases short, with 29 bases between.

V usage is TRBV28 and J usage is TRBJ2-1; TRBD2 agrees at 10 bases. CDR1 is MDHEN and CDR2 is SYDVKM in the germline V gene. The CDR3 sequence is 16 residues long. The J segment lost 10 bases and the V segment lost 7 bases, leaving 16 bases of the junction unmatched. The CDR3 reads CASTTLAGGHWGEQFF. The CDR3 region has the DNA TGTGCCAGCACGACCTTAGCGGGAGGTCACTGGGGGGAGCAGTTCTTC.

This chain connects TRBV2 to TRBJ2-3, with 10 bases matching TRBD1. CDR1 is SNHLY, CDR2 FYNNEI, per germline. V was clipped by 6 bases and J by 8 bases; unmatched bases: 8. CDR3 length: 14 residues. CDR3 region: CASRGQGPFLTQYF. The CDR3 DNA sequence: TGTGCCAGCAGGGGACAGGGGCCTTTTCTTACGCAGTATTTT. The whole variable domain, remainder taken from reference TRBV2 and TRBJ2-3, is EPEVTQTPSHQVTQMGQEVILRCVPISNHLYFYWYRQILGQKVEFLVSFYNNEISEKSEIFDDQFSVERPDGSNFTLKIRSTKLEDSAMYFCASRGQGPFLTQYFGPGTRLTVL.

The chain has TRBV4-1 and TRBJ1-5; no firm D call. Germline CDR1 is MGHRA and CDR2 is YSYEKL. V was trimmed by 1 base and J by 7 bases, leaving 11 bases between them. The CDR3 length is 14 residues. CDR3 loop: CASSQVEGSQPQHF. CDR3 DNA sequence: TGCGCCAGCAGCCAAGTCGAAGGGAGCCAGCCCCAGCATTTT.

This chain links TRBV28 with TRBJ1-2; tentatively, D is TRBD1 (5 bases). V gave up 3 bases and J gave up 2 bases, with 13 bases separating them. The CDR3 loop spans 15 amino acids. Per the germline V gene, CDR1 is MDHEN and CDR2 is SYDVKM. DNA of the CDR3: TGTGCCAGCAGTTTTCGGGGGACTATCAACTATGGCTACACCTTC. This codes for CASSFRGTINYGYTF.